This TCR beta chain was captured by sequencing in a study of post-analysis software for immune sequencing data. Each TCR beta cDNA library carried unique molecular identifiers. There were about 0.85 to 10 million T cells, and around 500,000 cDNA molecules came from them. TCRdb re-called the PCR reads with MiXCR, one entry per CDR3 protein. The sample has 700,000 to 900,000 distinct CDR3 sequences, 46% seen once. Study-level results: With TRBV5-6, TRBV5-1 and TRBV20-1 included, about 5 TRBV segments were more frequent in patients than in controls. With F measure, samples from one preparation batch clustered together strongly.

Note on this clonotype: No antigen is known for it.

The CDR3 runs to 13 residues. Germline V gene lookup returns CDR1 MNHEY and CDR2 SVGAGI. Trimming removed 6 bases at V and 7 bases at J, with 15 bases between. Sequencing was done on a sample of blood. The sequence derives from a girl aged 10 to 17 with multiple sclerosis. This chain uses TRBV6-5 with TRBJ2-5; D uncertain. In DNA, the CDR3 is TGTGCCAGCAGACCCCTGGCCACGGGGACCCAGTACTTC. Its protein is CASRPLATGTQYF.